These 25 T cell receptor beta chains share one sample of origin, sequenced in a study of OX40 agonist ivuxolimab in advanced cancers. Only in-frame clones appear in the TCRdb table, and some are missing; sequencing was by immunoSEQ multiplex PCR. The sample records roughly 90,000 clones, more than 80% being singletons. The input for sequencing was CD4+ or CD8+ T cells sorted from blood, taken in a trial of the OX40 agonist ivuxolimab. These receptors all stem from an adult with an advanced solid tumor such as melanoma, head and neck, liver or kidney cancer.

This clone was recorded only once. The genes are TRBV15 and TRBJ2-3, with D perhaps TRBD1 (7 bases). The CDR3 is 14 amino acids. Germline values: CDR1 LNHNV, CDR2 YYDKDF (reference sequence). Trimming took off 0 bases at V and 6 bases at J, with 10 bases between the two ends. CDR3 nucleotide sequence: TGTGCCACCAGCAGAGATTCAGGGGGGGATACGCAGTATTTT. Translation gives CATSRDSGGDTQYF. Combining the CDR3 with reference TRBV15 and TRBJ2-3 gives the whole variable domain DAMVIQNPRYQVTQFGKPVTLSCSQTLNHNVMYWYQQKSSQAPKLLFHYYDKDFNNEADTPDNFQSRRPNTSFCFLDIRSPGLGDTAMYLCATSRDSGGDTQYFGPGTRLTVL.

This clone was detected only once. The V and J genes are TRBV10-3 and TRBJ2-5; 8 bases are shared with TRBD2. J was trimmed by 5 bases and V by 3 bases; bases with no gene match: 11. Germline V gene lookup returns CDR1 ENHRY and CDR2 SYGVKD. The CDR3 consists of 16 residues. DNA for the CDR3: TGTGCCATCAGTGACCCCGGGACTAGGGGCGCCGAGACCCAGTACTTC. Its protein product is CAISDPGTRGAETQYF.

The V call is TRBV2, the J call TRBJ2-7, with D unresolved. This CDR3 has 16 amino acids. Germline values: CDR1 SNHLY, CDR2 FYNNEI. The V and J ends lost 3 bases and 3 bases respectively, with 18 bases between them. Here the CDR3 reads CASSDPLAMPIYEQYF. DNA of the CDR3: TGTGCCAGCAGTGACCCCCTGGCGATGCCAATCTACGAGCAGTACTTC. The variable domain in full, with the rest retrieved from reference TRBV2 and TRBJ2-7, is EPEVTQTPSHQVTQMGQEVILRCVPISNHLYFYWYRQILGQKVEFLVSFYNNEISEKSEIFDDQFSVERPDGSNFTLKIRSTKLEDSAMYFCASSDPLAMPIYEQYFGPGTRLTVT.

The chain employs TRBV27 and TRBJ1-2, with 7 bases fitting TRBD1. V gave up 5 bases and J gave up 9 bases; unmatched junction bases: 12. Germline V CDR1 and CDR2: MNHEY, SMNVEV (reference sequence). This CDR3 is 14 amino acids long. The CDR3 DNA follows: TGTGCCAGCAGTCTAAGGACAGGTAGACCGAGCTACACCTTC. Protein sequence: CASSLRTGRPSYTF.

CDR3 amino acids: CASSLFEGEQFF. CDR3 DNA: TGTGCCAGCAGCTTATTTGAGGGTGAGCAGTTCTTC. This chain links TRBV7-3 with TRBJ2-1; possible D gene TRBD2, 5 bases. Trimming removed 2 bases from V and 9 bases from J, with 8 bases in between. The CDR3 is 12 amino acids. The germline V gene encodes CDR1 SGHTA and CDR2 FQGTGA. Complete variable domain (other parts from reference TRBV7-3 and TRBJ2-1): GAGVSQTPSNKVTEKGKYVELRCDPISGHTALYWYRQSLGQGPEFLIYFQGTGAADDSGLPNDRFFAVRPEGSVSTLKIQRTERGDSAVYLCASSLFEGEQFFGPGTRLTVL.

There are a few counts of this clone. The V call is TRBV30, the J call TRBJ1-1; the D is unclear. CDR1 is GTSNPN and CDR2 is SVGIG in the germline V gene (reference sequence). The CDR3 consists of 12 residues. V lost 0 bases and J 0 bases, leaving 2 bases between the germline ends. This CDR3 reads CAWSVMNTEAFF. The CDR3 nucleotides read TGTGCCTGGAGTGTAATGAACACTGAAGCTTTCTTT.

This clone came up once. The V and J genes are TRBV7-4 and TRBJ2-7; TRBD1 matches 7 bases. Germline V lookup: CDR1 SGHVT, CDR2 SQSDAQ. There are 17 residues in the CDR3. V shed 5 bases and J 3 bases; nucleotides not matched to a gene: 16. This chain's CDR3 is CASSPRPGQKTIYEQYF. The CDR3 DNA reads TGTGCCAGCAGCCCGCGTCCGGGACAGAAGACGATCTACGAGCAGTACTTC.

This clone appeared a single time. The J gene is TRBJ2-1, the V gene TRBV5-1; D remains ambiguous. Trimming removed 3 bases at V and 0 bases at J, with 7 bases between. In germline, CDR1 is SGHRS, CDR2 YFSETQ. The CDR3 loop spans 14 amino acids. CDR3 DNA: TGCGCCAGCAGCTCGGTCAGCTCCTACAATGAGCAGTTCTTC. Its translation is CASSSVSSYNEQFF.

The chain links TRBV13 to TRBJ2-5; D gene ambiguous. The germline CDR1 and CDR2 sequences are PRHDT and FYEKMQ (reference sequence). The CDR3 contains 14 residues. The V gene lost 2 bases and the J gene lost 3 bases, with 10 bases spanning the gap. The CDR3 nucleotides are TGTGCCAGCAGCTTATGGGGTCAGAAAGAGACCCAGTACTTC. It encodes CASSLWGQKETQYF.

CDR3 nucleotide sequence: TGTGCCAGCAGCTTAGGGTGGGATACGCAGTATTTT. Encoded protein: CASSLGWDTQYF. The chain links TRBV7-9 to TRBJ2-3; D remains unclear. The V gene lost 1 base and the J gene lost 6 bases, with 5 bases spanning the gap. Germline V gives CDR1 SEHNR, CDR2 FQNEAQ (reference sequence). The length of the CDR3 is 12 residues.

The chain carries TRBV6-4 and TRBJ2-6; maybe TRBD1 (6 bases). Deletions cut 0 bases from V and 0 bases from J, with 6 bases between. CDR1 is MRHNA and CDR2 is SNTAGT in the germline V gene. CDR3 size: 16 residues. The CDR3 bases are TGTGCCAGCAGTGACTCAGGGGGCTCTGGGGCCAACGTCCTGACTTTC. Its translation is CASSDSGGSGANVLTF.

V is TRBV5-6 and J is TRBJ2-7; D is uncertain. This CDR3 spans 12 amino acids. Trimming removed 0 bases from V and 4 bases from J, with 5 bases in between. Germline V CDR1 and CDR2: SGHDT, YYEEEE. The CDR3 DNA reads TGTGCCAGCAGCTTGGAAGGATACGAGCAGTACTTC. It codes for CASSLEGYEQYF.

The genes are TRBV7-9 and TRBJ2-5; 10 bases line up with TRBD2. The CDR3 consists of 17 residues. Germline V gene lookup returns CDR1 SEHNR and CDR2 FQNEAQ (reference sequence). The V segment lost 2 bases and the J segment 5 bases; nucleotides outside the gene matches: 11. In nucleotides, the CDR3 is TGTGCCAGCAGCTTACGGACTAGCGGAAAAGAGGAGGAGACCCAGTACTTC. It encodes CASSLRTSGKEEETQYF.

The CDR3 loop reads CASSHATRSGGEQFF. CDR3 nucleotides: TGTGCCAGCAGCCACGCGACTAGGTCCGGGGGTGAGCAGTTCTTC. V usage is TRBV6-6 and J usage is TRBJ2-1; tentative D call: TRBD2 (6 bases). The germline V and J ends were trimmed by 6 bases and 9 bases, with 21 bases remaining between them. This CDR3 has 15 amino acids. Germline lookup yields CDR1 MNHNY and CDR2 SVGAGI (reference sequence).

This chain connects TRBV11-2 to TRBJ2-7; 10 bases are shared with TRBD2. CDR1 and CDR2 (germline): SGHAT, FQNNGV. This CDR3 has 14 amino acids. The V gene end was trimmed by 3 bases and the J gene end by 5 bases; junction bases not matched to a gene: 4. The CDR3 DNA sequence: TGTGCCAGCAGCTTGAGCGGGAGGGCCAACGAGCAGTACTTC. It is translated as CASSLSGRANEQYF.

CDR3 region: CAWSVGSGGQGNIQYF. The CDR3 DNA follows: TGTGCCTGGAGTGTAGGATCTGGCGGACAGGGGAACATTCAGTACTTC. V and J are TRBV30 and TRBJ2-4, with 9 nucleotides matching TRBD1. With V trimmed by 0 bases and J by 7 bases, 10 bases remained unmatched. Per the germline V gene, CDR1 is GTSNPN and CDR2 is SVGIG (reference sequence). The CDR3 is made up of 16 amino acids.

The chain is built from TRBV27 and TRBJ2-3; TRBD2 agrees at 8 bases. From germline, CDR1 is MNHEY and CDR2 SMNVEV (reference sequence). V shed 8 bases and J 2 bases; nucleotides not matched to a gene: 9. This CDR3 contains 15 residues. The CDR3 sequence: CASRTSSSPTDTQYF. For the CDR3, the DNA is TGTGCCAGCCGGACTAGCAGCAGCCCCACAGATACGCAGTATTTT.

This clone has just one count. J is TRBJ1-2 and V is TRBV29-1; D is ambiguous. V gave up 1 base and J gave up 7 bases, with 10 bases separating them. In germline, CDR1 is SQVTM, CDR2 ANQGSEA. The CDR3 is 12 residues long. This CDR3 is CSVEARDGGYTF. CDR3 DNA sequence: TGCAGCGTTGAAGCGAGGGATGGTGGCTACACCTTC. Full variable domain (remainder filled in from reference TRBV29-1 and TRBJ1-2): SAVISQKPSRDICQRGTSLTIQCQVDSQVTMMFWYRQQPGQSLTLIATANQGSEATYESGFVIDKFPISRPNLTFSTLTVSNMSPEDSSIYLCSVEARDGGYTFGSGTRLTVV.

This chain connects TRBV19 to TRBJ1-1, with a weak D call TRBD1 (6 bases). The CDR3 is made up of 14 amino acids. Trimming stripped 7 bases from V and 4 bases from J, with 16 bases between. Per the germline V gene, CDR1 is LNHDA and CDR2 is SQIVND (reference sequence). Here the CDR3 DNA reads TGTGCCAGTACAACCGTACAGGGAAGCACTGAAGCTTTCTTT. Translation: CASTTVQGSTEAFF.

The table lists this clone with a count of one. The V and J genes are TRBV6-6 and TRBJ2-7, with a possible D match to TRBD2 (5 bases). V gave up 4 bases and J gave up 0 bases, with 16 bases separating them. Germline V gene data show CDR1 as MNHNY and CDR2 as SVGAGI (reference sequence). The CDR3 has 16 amino acids. The CDR3 sequence: CASSSPQDSYSYEQYF. The CDR3 DNA reads as TGTGCCAGCAGTTCCCCCCAGGACTCGTACTCCTACGAGCAGTACTTC.

The genes are TRBV6-5 and TRBJ2-2; D gene uncertain. This CDR3 contains 16 residues. Germline V lookup: CDR1 MNHEY, CDR2 SVGAGI. Trimming left V 3 bases short and J 0 bases short, with 11 bases between. The CDR3 is CASSYGGTTNTGELFF. CDR3 in DNA: TGTGCCAGCAGTTATGGTGGCACTACGAACACCGGGGAGCTGTTTTTT.

The genes are TRBV7-6 and TRBJ1-1; D is ambiguous. The V and J ends lost 7 bases and 1 base respectively, with 16 bases between them. There are 15 residues in the CDR3. In germline, CDR1 is SGHVS, CDR2 FNYEAQ. In DNA, the CDR3 is TGTGCCAGCACATACGTAGGATTGGCGAACACTGAAGCTTTCTTT. Protein sequence: CASTYVGLANTEAFF.

This rearrangement joins TRBV19 to TRBJ2-2, with 7 bases that match TRBD1. The V and J ends lost 7 bases and 4 bases, in that order; junction bases with no gene match: 12. Per the germline V gene, CDR1 is LNHDA and CDR2 is SQIVND (reference sequence). The CDR3 is made up of 16 amino acids. The CDR3 loop is CASTVKGQITTGELFF. For the CDR3, the DNA is TGTGCCAGTACGGTTAAGGGACAGATTACCACCGGGGAGCTGTTTTTT.

This chain uses TRBV5-1 with TRBJ2-1, with D maybe TRBD1 (6 bases). CDR3 length: 16 residues. Germline V gene data show CDR1 as SGHRS and CDR2 as YFSETQ. Trimming pared 5 bases from V and 4 bases from J, leaving 19 bases between. The CDR3 here is CASSWTAPGPYNEQFF. CDR3 DNA sequence: TGCGCCAGCAGTTGGACAGCCCCGGGCCCTTACAATGAGCAGTTCTTC.

V is TRBV10-3 and J is TRBJ2-3; 8 bases match TRBD2. V shed 6 bases and J 3 bases; nucleotides not matched to a gene: 5. The CDR3 loop spans 14 amino acids. Germline CDR1 is ENHRY and CDR2 is SYGVKD. The CDR3 DNA is TGTGCCATCAGCGGGGGGGAGGGAACAGATACGCAGTATTTT. Encoded protein: CAISGGEGTDTQYF.